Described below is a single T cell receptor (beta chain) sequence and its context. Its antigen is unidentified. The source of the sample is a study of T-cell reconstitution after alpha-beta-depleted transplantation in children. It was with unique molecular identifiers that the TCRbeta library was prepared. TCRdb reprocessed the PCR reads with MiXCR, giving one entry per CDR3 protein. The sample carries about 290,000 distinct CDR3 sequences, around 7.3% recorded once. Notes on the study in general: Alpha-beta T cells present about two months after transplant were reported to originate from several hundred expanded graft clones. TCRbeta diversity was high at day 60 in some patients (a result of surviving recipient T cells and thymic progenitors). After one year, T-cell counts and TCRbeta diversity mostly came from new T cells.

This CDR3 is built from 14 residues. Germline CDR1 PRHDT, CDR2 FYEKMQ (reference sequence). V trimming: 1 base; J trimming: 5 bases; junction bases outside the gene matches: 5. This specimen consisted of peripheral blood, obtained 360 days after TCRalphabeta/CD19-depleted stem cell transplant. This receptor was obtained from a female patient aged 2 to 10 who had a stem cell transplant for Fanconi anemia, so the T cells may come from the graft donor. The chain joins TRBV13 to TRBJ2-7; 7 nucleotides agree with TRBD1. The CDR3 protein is CASSLATGAHEQYF. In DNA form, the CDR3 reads TGTGCCAGCAGCTTAGCCACAGGGGCCCACGAGCAGTACTTC. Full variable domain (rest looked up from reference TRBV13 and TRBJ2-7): AAGVIQSPRHLIKEKRETATLKCYPIPRHDTVYWYQQGPGQDPQFLISFYEKMQSDKGSIPDRFSAQQFSDYHSELNMSSLELGDSALYFCASSLATGAHEQYFGPGTRLTVT.